This TCR beta chain emerged from a study of T cell repertoires in cytomegalovirus infection. Overall study context: Used in the study were CMV epitopes, some recently identified and HLA-C-restricted, others well-studied and HLA-B-restricted. Public TCR beta signatures provided an indication of both CMV infection and a matching HLA type. Whole-study findings and limits: Identification of carriers of CMV plus the relevant HLA was achieved through cumulative public TCR beta family frequency. In two of eight donors, the top clonotype was HLA-C-restricted CMV-specific.

The CDR3 spans 16 residues. Germline loops: CDR1 SGHVS, CDR2 FNYEAQ. In the case of this clonotype: Its antigen is not identified. One end of the junction is discordant with germline, which a read error may explain.

TCRdb used MiXCR to reprocess the reads, holding one entry per CDR3 protein. The sample holds approximately 1,000,000 distinct CDR3 sequences, roughly a third seen once. V is TRBV7-6 and J is TRBJ1-4, with 9 nucleotides matching TRBD1. The clonotype was recovered from a human donor in good health (CMV status not recorded). Some clones in this sample may be carry-over from other donors' samples. The specimen comprised cultured CD8+ T cells from PBMCs, sampled from culture after CMV antigen stimulation. CDR3 nucleotide sequence: TGTGTCAGCAGCTCCTCGGACAGGGGATCTAATGAAAAACTGTTTTTT. It encodes CVSSSSDRGSNEKLFF.